This T cell receptor beta chain was observed in a study of molecular identifiers for immune sequencing clone quantification. The CDR3 covers 14 residues. Germline V CDR1 and CDR2: LNHNV, YYDKDF (reference sequence). V was pared by 4 bases and J by 1 base, with 8 bases between. MiXCR, run by TCRdb on the PCR reads, gives a single entry per CDR3 protein. This sample has over 85,000 distinct CDR3 sequences, with around 25% found just once. This chain links TRBV15 with TRBJ1-5; D remains unclear. This TCR was sampled from a human donor in good health. Some libraries in this study had Jurkat cell RNA spiked in. The specimen sequenced was naive CD8+ T cells from blood, with Jurkat cell RNA spiked in. Subset of the sample: FACS-sorted CD8+CD4-CCR7+CD45RA+ naive T cells. CDR3 nucleotide sequence: TGTGCCACCAGCACCGGATTAAGCAATCAGCCCCAGCATTTT. As protein: CATSTGLSNQPQHF. Variable domain in full (rest from reference TRBV15 and TRBJ1-5): DAMVIQNPRYQVTQFGKPVTLSCSQTLNHNVMYWYQQKSSQAPKLLFHYYDKDFNNEADTPDNFQSRRPNTSFCFLDIRSPGLGDTAMYLCATSTGLSNQPQHFGDGTRLSIL.